The rows below give T cell receptor beta chains drawn from one sample of a study of OX40 agonist ivuxolimab in advanced cancers. Repertoires were generated with immunoSEQ multiplex PCR, while TCRdb's copy carries only in-frame clones and drops some. The profile shows about 81,000 clones, around four fifths of them singletons. This sample comprised CD4+ or CD8+ T cells sorted from blood, obtained in a trial of the OX40 agonist ivuxolimab. The receptors here all came from an adult with an advanced solid tumor such as melanoma, head and neck, liver or kidney cancer. CDR3s include the opening cysteine and the closing phenylalanine or tryptophan. The D gene is left open where the match is weak.

TRBD1	TRBV12-5	TRBJ2-1	CASGLTGTGEFF
NA	TRBV29-1	TRBJ2-1	CSILSGWVNEQFF
NA	TRBV6-1	TRBJ1-3	CASRQRTGSGNTIYF
NA	TRBV5-8	TRBJ1-5	CASSFYIVGGYNQPQHF
NA	TRBV5-1	TRBJ2-1	CASSIADSSYNEQFF
TRBD1	TRBV14	TRBJ1-1	CASSLSPGQGARDTEAFF
NA	TRBV21-1	TRBJ2-3	CASTRTSGSTDTQYF
TRBD2	TRBV27	TRBJ2-2	CASSSSGGGAGELFF
TRBD2	TRBV5-1	TRBJ2-2	CASSPPSGGAGELFF
NA	TRBV2	TRBJ2-1	CASSEGGRPYNEQFF
NA	TRBV19	TRBJ2-5	CASSRSTGHLEETQYF
TRBD2	TRBV11-3	TRBJ2-5	CASSLGATREGETQYF
NA	TRBV7-9	TRBJ2-5	CASSLGGGLKTQYF
NA	TRBV5-4	TRBJ1-2	CASSLRQYFNYGYTF
NA	TRBV7-9	TRBJ2-1	CASSSLQRIEQFF
NA	TRBV7-2	TRBJ2-7	CASSLGPPSYEQYF